These T cell receptor beta chains were read from a single sample in a study of glioma-infiltrating T cells. MiXCR, run by TCRdb on the multiplex PCR reads, gives a single entry per CDR3 protein. The sample records under 20,000 distinct CDR3 sequences, 55% to 70% being singletons. Input material: glioma tissue, nonneoplastic brain tissue, or PBMCs (not recorded which). These receptors were obtained from a human donor with low-grade glioma or glioblastoma, undergoing nonglioma brain surgery, or in good health (not recorded which). Both conserved end residues are part of each CDR3. D genes are given only for firm matches. Clone size is stated in some rows and not others, as once, few, many or a class when expanded.

j_call: TRBJ2-1; d_call: TRBD1; clone_size: NA; v_call: TRBV27; cdr3_nt: TGTGCCAGCACGTGGGACAGGTCCTACAATGAGCAGTTCTTC; cdr3_aa: CASTWDRSYNEQFF
j_call: TRBJ1-5; d_call: NA; clone_size: NA; v_call: TRBV20-1; cdr3_nt: TGCAGTGCTAGAGGCCAGTCGGAATCAGCCCAGCATTTT; cdr3_aa: CSARGQSESAQHF
j_call: TRBJ1-1; d_call: TRBD1; clone_size: medium-sized; v_call: TRBV6-1; cdr3_nt: TGTGCCAGCAGGTCCCGGGACAGCTACACTGAAGCTTTCTTT; cdr3_aa: CASRSRDSYTEAFF
j_call: TRBJ2-3; d_call: NA; clone_size: NA; v_call: TRBV20-1; cdr3_nt: TGCAGTGGGGGGCTAGCAGATTTCACAGATACGCAGTATTTT; cdr3_aa: CSGGLADFTDTQYF
j_call: TRBJ2-2; d_call: NA; clone_size: many; v_call: TRBV11-2; cdr3_nt: TGTGCCAGCAGCCACAGGGAAGGGAACACCGGGGAGCTGTTTTTT; cdr3_aa: CASSHREGNTGELFF
j_call: TRBJ2-1; d_call: TRBD2; clone_size: NA; v_call: TRBV28; cdr3_nt: TGTGCCAGCAGTTCCCGAAGCGGGAGCTCCTACAATGAGCAGTTCTTC; cdr3_aa: CASSSRSGSSYNEQFF
j_call: TRBJ1-2; d_call: TRBD1; clone_size: many; v_call: TRBV7-2; cdr3_nt: TGTGCCAGCACACAGGTAGACAGGGGCTATGGCTACACCTTC; cdr3_aa: CASTQVDRGYGYTF
j_call: TRBJ2-1; d_call: TRBD2; clone_size: NA; v_call: TRBV18; cdr3_nt: TGTGCCAGCTCACCAACGGGAGCGGGGGAGCAGTTCTTC; cdr3_aa: CASSPTGAGEQFF
j_call: TRBJ2-3; d_call: NA; clone_size: NA; v_call: TRBV12-3/TRBV12-4; cdr3_nt: TGTGCCAGCAGTTTTCAGGGGAGCACAGATACGCAGTATTTT; cdr3_aa: CASSFQGSTDTQYF
j_call: TRBJ2-7; d_call: TRBD1; clone_size: medium-sized; v_call: TRBV20-1; cdr3_nt: TGCAGTGCGACCGGGACAGGGTGGGTCTACGAGCAGTACTTC; cdr3_aa: CSATGTGWVYEQYF
j_call: TRBJ1-5; d_call: NA; clone_size: NA; v_call: TRBV20-1; cdr3_nt: TGCAGTGCTAAGTCTGGACCCGCCAATCAGCCCCAGCATTTT; cdr3_aa: CSAKSGPANQPQHF
j_call: TRBJ2-5; d_call: NA; clone_size: many; v_call: TRBV18; cdr3_nt: TGTGCCAGCTCATCCCGGGACAAGACCGTCCAGACCCAGTACTTC; cdr3_aa: CASSSRDKTVQTQYF
j_call: TRBJ2-7; d_call: NA; clone_size: NA; v_call: TRBV6-2/TRBV6-3; cdr3_nt: TGTGCCAGCAGTCCGTTACAGATCACTCGACACGAGCAGTACTTC; cdr3_aa: CASSPLQITRHEQYF
j_call: TRBJ2-1; d_call: TRBD2; clone_size: NA; v_call: TRBV6-2/TRBV6-3; cdr3_nt: TGTGCCAGCAGCCGCGCGGGACTAGCTTTAGAGCAGTTCTTC; cdr3_aa: CASSRAGLALEQFF
j_call: TRBJ2-5; d_call: NA; clone_size: NA; v_call: TRBV6-8; cdr3_nt: TGTGCCAGCATGCATCAAGAGACCCAGTACTTC; cdr3_aa: CASMHQETQYF
j_call: TRBJ1-1; d_call: NA; clone_size: NA; v_call: TRBV6-2/TRBV6-3; cdr3_nt: TGTGCCATCGGAAGGGGGGCGAACACTGAAGCTTTCTTT; cdr3_aa: CAIGRGANTEAFF
j_call: TRBJ1-2; d_call: NA; clone_size: few; v_call: TRBV20-1; cdr3_nt: TGCAGTGCTAGAGGAGCAGACGGAAGAAACTATGGCTACACCTTC; cdr3_aa: CSARGADGRNYGYTF
j_call: TRBJ1-1; d_call: NA; clone_size: many; v_call: TRBV11-3; cdr3_nt: TGTGCCAGCAGTCAGGGGACTGAAGCTTTCTTT; cdr3_aa: CASSQGTEAFF
j_call: TRBJ2-7; d_call: TRBD2; clone_size: NA; v_call: TRBV20-1; cdr3_nt: TGCAGTGCTCAGCGGGGTAGACCCTACGAGCAGTACTTC; cdr3_aa: CSAQRGRPYEQYF
j_call: TRBJ2-7; d_call: NA; clone_size: many; v_call: TRBV29-1; cdr3_nt: TGCAGCGTTGAAGGACCGTTGGGTGGTTCGTACGAGCAGTACTTC; cdr3_aa: CSVEGPLGGSYEQYF
j_call: TRBJ2-7; d_call: TRBD2; clone_size: NA; v_call: TRBV6-6; cdr3_nt: TGTGCCAGCAGTTACTCGTCCTCCGGGGGGTACGAGCAGTACTTC; cdr3_aa: CASSYSSSGGYEQYF
j_call: TRBJ2-5; d_call: NA; clone_size: NA; v_call: TRBV2; cdr3_nt: TGTGCCAGCAGTGATTGGGGAGGATCGGTGGAGACCCAGTACTTC; cdr3_aa: CASSDWGGSVETQYF
j_call: TRBJ1-1; d_call: NA; clone_size: NA; v_call: TRBV11-2; cdr3_nt: TGTGCCAGCAGTTTCCTACAGGGTACTGAAGCTTTCTTT; cdr3_aa: CASSFLQGTEAFF
j_call: TRBJ2-7; d_call: NA; clone_size: NA; v_call: TRBV6-5; cdr3_nt: TGTGCCAGCAGTCCTGGGGTCGAGCAGTACTTC; cdr3_aa: CASSPGVEQYF
j_call: TRBJ1-1; d_call: NA; clone_size: few; v_call: TRBV7-2; cdr3_nt: TGTGCCAGCAGTCCAGGGTCTGCGAACACTGAAGCTTTCTTT; cdr3_aa: CASSPGSANTEAFF
j_call: TRBJ1-1; d_call: NA; clone_size: few; v_call: TRBV9; cdr3_nt: TGTGCCAGCAGCGTCAGCACCATGAACACTGAAGCTTTCTTT; cdr3_aa: CASSVSTMNTEAFF
j_call: TRBJ2-1; d_call: NA; clone_size: NA; v_call: TRBV28; cdr3_nt: TGTGCCAGCACCGACAGGTACAATGAGCAGTTCTTC; cdr3_aa: CASTDRYNEQFF
j_call: TRBJ1-4; d_call: NA; clone_size: NA; v_call: TRBV28; cdr3_nt: TGTGCCAGCAAGTCCGGGGAAAAACTGTTTTTT; cdr3_aa: CASKSGEKLFF
j_call: TRBJ1-3; d_call: NA; clone_size: NA; v_call: TRBV5-4; cdr3_nt: TGTGCCAGCAGCCCTGGACAGAGCTCTGGAAACACCATATATTTT; cdr3_aa: CASSPGQSSGNTIYF
j_call: TRBJ1-1; d_call: TRBD1; clone_size: NA; v_call: TRBV16; cdr3_nt: TGTGCCAGCAGCCACCCCGGGACAGGAAAAGTGAACACTGAAGCTTTCTTT; cdr3_aa: CASSHPGTGKVNTEAFF
j_call: TRBJ2-1; d_call: TRBD1; clone_size: NA; v_call: TRBV6-2/TRBV6-3; cdr3_nt: TGTGCCAGCAGTCGACCGGGACAGGTAGCCTACGAGCAGTTCTTC; cdr3_aa: CASSRPGQVAYEQFF
j_call: TRBJ2-3; d_call: NA; clone_size: once; v_call: TRBV6-1; cdr3_nt: TGTGCCAGCAGTTATGACTACACAGATACGCAGTATTTT; cdr3_aa: CASSYDYTDTQYF
j_call: TRBJ1-5; d_call: NA; clone_size: few; v_call: TRBV28; cdr3_nt: TGTGCCAGCACCATCGAGCCCCAGCCCCAGCATTTT; cdr3_aa: CASTIEPQPQHF
j_call: TRBJ1-5; d_call: TRBD1; clone_size: NA; v_call: TRBV2; cdr3_nt: TGTGCCAGCAGTCAACTACAGGGGGGGGATCAGCCCCAGCATTTT; cdr3_aa: CASSQLQGGDQPQHF
j_call: TRBJ2-1; d_call: NA; clone_size: NA; v_call: TRBV29-1; cdr3_nt: TGCAGCGTTGCCAGGGGCAGGGAGCAGTTCTTC; cdr3_aa: CSVARGREQFF
j_call: TRBJ1-5; d_call: TRBD1; clone_size: once; v_call: TRBV18; cdr3_nt: TGTGCCAGCTCACCCCTGGACAGGGGAAGTAATCAGCCCCAGCATTTT; cdr3_aa: CASSPLDRGSNQPQHF
j_call: TRBJ1-5; d_call: NA; clone_size: NA; v_call: TRBV20-1; cdr3_nt: TGCAGTGCTAGAGATAAAAGGGACCTAAGCAATCAGCCCCAGCATTTT; cdr3_aa: CSARDKRDLSNQPQHF
j_call: TRBJ1-5; d_call: NA; clone_size: many; v_call: TRBV24-1; cdr3_nt: TGTGCCACCAGTGATTCCGGAACTAGCAATCAGCCCCAGCATTTT; cdr3_aa: CATSDSGTSNQPQHF
j_call: TRBJ1-1; d_call: TRBD1; clone_size: many; v_call: TRBV7-9; cdr3_nt: TGTGCCAGCAGCGGGGGGACAGGGGGCTATGGCACTGAAGCTTTCTTT; cdr3_aa: CASSGGTGGYGTEAFF
j_call: TRBJ1-2; d_call: NA; clone_size: once; v_call: TRBV6-2/TRBV6-3; cdr3_nt: TGTGCCAGCAGTCTCCGGGACCCCTATGGCTACACCTTC; cdr3_aa: CASSLRDPYGYTF
j_call: TRBJ1-1; d_call: NA; clone_size: NA; v_call: TRBV7-9; cdr3_nt: TGTGCCAGCAGCTTCAGGGAACCCCGGGAAGCTTTCTTT; cdr3_aa: CASSFREPREAFF
j_call: TRBJ1-5; d_call: NA; clone_size: NA; v_call: TRBV28; cdr3_nt: TGTGCCAGCAGTTTATACCCGGGGGGAGCCCAGCCCCAGCATTTT; cdr3_aa: CASSLYPGGAQPQHF
j_call: TRBJ2-1; d_call: NA; clone_size: NA; v_call: TRBV27; cdr3_nt: TGTGCCAGCAGTTTAATACGGAGCCCCTACAATGAGCAGTTCTTC; cdr3_aa: CASSLIRSPYNEQFF
j_call: TRBJ1-4; d_call: TRBD1; clone_size: few; v_call: TRBV9; cdr3_nt: TGTGCCAGCAGCGTGGAGGGGGCACTAAATGAAAAACTGTTTTTT; cdr3_aa: CASSVEGALNEKLFF
j_call: TRBJ2-7; d_call: NA; clone_size: few; v_call: TRBV5-1; cdr3_nt: TGCGCCAGCAGCTCCTACTCCTACGAGCAGTACTTC; cdr3_aa: CASSSYSYEQYF
j_call: TRBJ1-6; d_call: NA; clone_size: NA; v_call: TRBV27; cdr3_nt: TGTGCCAGCAGTTCCCACCGGAGCTCCTATAATTCACCCCTCCACTTT; cdr3_aa: CASSSHRSSYNSPLHF
j_call: TRBJ2-7; d_call: TRBD1; clone_size: NA; v_call: TRBV20-1; cdr3_nt: TGCAGTGCTAGAGGGACAGGGGACTACGAGCAGTACTTC; cdr3_aa: CSARGTGDYEQYF
j_call: TRBJ2-7; d_call: TRBD1; clone_size: NA; v_call: TRBV6-2/TRBV6-3; cdr3_nt: TGTGCCAGCAGTTACCGACAGGGAGTTTACGAGCAGTACTTC; cdr3_aa: CASSYRQGVYEQYF
j_call: TRBJ2-2; d_call: NA; clone_size: NA; v_call: TRBV20-1; cdr3_nt: TGCAGTGCTAGAGAAGTCTCGAACACCGGGGAGCTGTTTTTT; cdr3_aa: CSAREVSNTGELFF
j_call: TRBJ1-5; d_call: TRBD1; clone_size: NA; v_call: TRBV20-1; cdr3_nt: TGCAGTGCCGGACTGCCGACAGGGGAATATCAGCCCCAGCATTTT; cdr3_aa: CSAGLPTGEYQPQHF
j_call: TRBJ2-1; d_call: NA; clone_size: NA; v_call: TRBV12-3/TRBV12-4; cdr3_nt: TGTGCCAGCAGTTTCCGGACCTCTTCACGAGAGCAGTTCTTC; cdr3_aa: CASSFRTSSREQFF
j_call: TRBJ1-1; d_call: TRBD1; clone_size: NA; v_call: TRBV7-9; cdr3_nt: TGTGCCAGCTCCCGACAGGGCGGCACTGAAGCTTTCTTT; cdr3_aa: CASSRQGGTEAFF
j_call: TRBJ1-5; d_call: NA; clone_size: large; v_call: TRBV28; cdr3_nt: TGTGCCAGCAGCTTGTTTAGGTATAGCAATCAGCCCCAGCATTTT; cdr3_aa: CASSLFRYSNQPQHF
j_call: TRBJ1-5; d_call: TRBD1; clone_size: NA; v_call: TRBV6-1; cdr3_nt: TGTGCCAGCAGCACCGGACAGGGTCAGCCCCAGCATTTT; cdr3_aa: CASSTGQGQPQHF
j_call: TRBJ1-6; d_call: TRBD1; clone_size: NA; v_call: TRBV2; cdr3_nt: TGTGCCAGCGGGGGACAGAGGAATTCACCCCTCCACTTT; cdr3_aa: CASGGQRNSPLHF
j_call: TRBJ2-1; d_call: NA; clone_size: NA; v_call: TRBV29-1; cdr3_nt: TGCAGCGCCGCCCAAGGGGAGAGCTCCTACAATGAGCAGTTCTTC; cdr3_aa: CSAAQGESSYNEQFF
j_call: TRBJ1-3; d_call: NA; clone_size: NA; v_call: TRBV28; cdr3_nt: TGTGCCAGCAGGTCTACTGGAAACACCATATATTTT; cdr3_aa: CASRSTGNTIYF